A selection of T cell receptor beta chains follows, all from one sample in a study of response to subunit inactivated influenza vaccine. Each CDR3 protein is one row after TCRdb ran MiXCR on the RT-PCR reads. The sample includes more than 400,000 distinct CDR3 sequences, around 7.9% of them seen just once. The source material was PBMCs from blood, sampled approximately 25 months after vaccination. The receptors were gathered from a man between 50 and 69 years old who received an inactivated influenza vaccine. Each CDR3 is given with its conserved first and last residue. Fields, in order: CDR3 DNA, CDR3 protein, D gene, V gene, J gene, clone size. A D gene is named only where the DNA matches it firmly. The listing skips clone size in some rows; elsewhere it reads once, few, many or a size class.

CDR3 DNA: TGTGCCAGCAGCACGCACAGGGATCAGCCCCAGCATTTT
CDR3 protein: CASSTHRDQPQHF
D gene: -
V gene: TRBV7-2
J gene: TRBJ1-5
clone size: many

CDR3 DNA: TGTGCCAGCAGTAGTAACTACGACACTTATAGCAATCAGCCCCAGCATTTT
CDR3 protein: CASSSNYDTYSNQPQHF
D gene: -
V gene: TRBV12-3/TRBV12-4
J gene: TRBJ1-5
clone size: many

CDR3 DNA: TGCAGCGTGTCTAGCGCACCGAGCTCCTACAATGAGCAGTTCTTC
CDR3 protein: CSVSSAPSSYNEQFF
D gene: -
V gene: TRBV29-1
J gene: TRBJ2-1
clone size: many

CDR3 DNA: TGTGCCAGCAGCACCCTGGGGGGCGGCGCAGATACGCAGTATTTT
CDR3 protein: CASSTLGGGADTQYF
D gene: -
V gene: TRBV7-2
J gene: TRBJ2-3
clone size: many

CDR3 DNA: TGTGCCACCAGTGATTGGGGGGGCAGCAATACGCAGTATTTT
CDR3 protein: CATSDWGGSNTQYF
D gene: -
V gene: TRBV6-1
J gene: TRBJ2-3
clone size: many

CDR3 DNA: TGTGCCAGCAGAACACAGGGCCTATCCTACGAGCAGTACTTC
CDR3 protein: CASRTQGLSYEQYF
D gene: -
V gene: TRBV6-1
J gene: TRBJ2-7
clone size: few

CDR3 DNA: TGCGCCAGCAGCCAAGGACAGGGTGGAAACACCATATATTTT
CDR3 protein: CASSQGQGGNTIYF
D gene: TRBD1
V gene: TRBV4-3
J gene: TRBJ1-3
clone size: many

CDR3 DNA: TGTGCCAGCAGCCTAGCCACAGGGGGCGCCTTTGGCTACACCTTC
CDR3 protein: CASSLATGGAFGYTF
D gene: TRBD1
V gene: TRBV7-2
J gene: TRBJ1-2
clone size: -

CDR3 DNA: TGTGCCAGCAGCTTAGATGCAGGTCAGGGCTTTGAGCAGTTCTTC
CDR3 protein: CASSLDAGQGFEQFF
D gene: -
V gene: TRBV7-8
J gene: TRBJ2-1
clone size: many

CDR3 DNA: TGTGCCAGCAGTTACATGGGGACAGGGACAAATTCCTCCTACGAGCAGTACTTC
CDR3 protein: CASSYMGTGTNSSYEQYF
D gene: TRBD1
V gene: TRBV6-5
J gene: TRBJ2-7
clone size: few

CDR3 DNA: TGTGCCAGCAGTCCACAGCTTTCGAATCTCTCTCCTCCCCTCCACTTT
CDR3 protein: CASSPQLSNLSPPLHF
D gene: -
V gene: TRBV12-3/TRBV12-4
J gene: TRBJ1-6
clone size: few

CDR3 DNA: TGTGCCAGCAGCTTAGGTCAACGACCTAGCACAGATACGCAGTATTTT
CDR3 protein: CASSLGQRPSTDTQYF
D gene: -
V gene: TRBV11-2
J gene: TRBJ2-3
clone size: few

CDR3 DNA: TGCGCCAGCAGCCAAGAAGGGGGTGGGCAGACCCAGTACTTC
CDR3 protein: CASSQEGGGQTQYF
D gene: -
V gene: TRBV4-3
J gene: TRBJ2-5
clone size: few

CDR3 DNA: TGTGCCAGCAGCCAAGGCCGGGGGGGAGGGAACGAGCAGTACTTC
CDR3 protein: CASSQGRGGGNEQYF
D gene: TRBD2
V gene: TRBV4-2
J gene: TRBJ2-7
clone size: -

CDR3 DNA: TGTGCCAGCAGCGTAGCTGGGCGCGGTAACTATGGCTACACCTTC
CDR3 protein: CASSVAGRGNYGYTF
D gene: -
V gene: TRBV9
J gene: TRBJ1-2
clone size: -

CDR3 DNA: TGTGCCAGCAGCTTGGTGGGACTAGTAAACAATGAGCAGTTCTTC
CDR3 protein: CASSLVGLVNNEQFF
D gene: TRBD2
V gene: TRBV5-5
J gene: TRBJ2-1
clone size: -

CDR3 DNA: TGTGCCAGCAGCTTATCTTTACGGGAGCCCGGTGAGCAGTTCTTC
CDR3 protein: CASSLSLREPGEQFF
D gene: -
V gene: TRBV11-2
J gene: TRBJ2-1
clone size: few

CDR3 DNA: TGTGCCAGCAGCGACGGACGGAAGGTCACGGGGGCCAACGTCCTGACTTTC
CDR3 protein: CASSDGRKVTGANVLTF
D gene: -
V gene: TRBV7-9
J gene: TRBJ2-6
clone size: -

CDR3 DNA: TGCAGCGTCTCTAGCGGGACCTACAATGAGCAGTTCTTC
CDR3 protein: CSVSSGTYNEQFF
D gene: TRBD2
V gene: TRBV29-1
J gene: TRBJ2-1
clone size: many

CDR3 DNA: TGCGCCAGCAGCCGGGGTCAAAGCTACGAGCAGTACTTC
CDR3 protein: CASSRGQSYEQYF
D gene: -
V gene: TRBV4-1
J gene: TRBJ2-7
clone size: many

CDR3 DNA: TGTGCCAGCAGCCGGCTCTTGGATGAGCAGTTCTTC
CDR3 protein: CASSRLLDEQFF
D gene: -
V gene: TRBV7-2
J gene: TRBJ2-1
clone size: -

CDR3 DNA: TGTGCCAGCAGCACCCAGGTCAGCCGGGGGCAGTTCTTC
CDR3 protein: CASSTQVSRGQFF
D gene: -
V gene: TRBV7-2
J gene: TRBJ2-1
clone size: few

CDR3 DNA: TGTGCCATCAGTGAGTTCGGGGCAAGGGCTGAAGCTTTCTTT
CDR3 protein: CAISEFGARAEAFF
D gene: -
V gene: TRBV10-3
J gene: TRBJ1-1
clone size: many

CDR3 DNA: TGTGCCAGCACCCAGGGCGGGAGAAACACCGGGGAGCTGTTTTTT
CDR3 protein: CASTQGGRNTGELFF
D gene: TRBD2
V gene: TRBV12-3/TRBV12-4
J gene: TRBJ2-2
clone size: few

CDR3 DNA: TGCAGTGCTACGATGTCAGGGACAACTAATGAAAAACTGTTTTTT
CDR3 protein: CSATMSGTTNEKLFF
D gene: -
V gene: TRBV20-1
J gene: TRBJ1-4
clone size: -

CDR3 DNA: TGTGCCAGCAGCGATAGCAGGGGGCCCTACGAGCAGTACTTC
CDR3 protein: CASSDSRGPYEQYF
D gene: TRBD1
V gene: TRBV7-9
J gene: TRBJ2-7
clone size: few

CDR3 DNA: TGCAGTGCTAGGTCACTTCAGGGAGACAGGGGGCGAGGCTCCTACAATGAGCAGTTCTTC
CDR3 protein: CSARSLQGDRGRGSYNEQFF
D gene: TRBD1
V gene: TRBV20-1
J gene: TRBJ2-1
clone size: -

CDR3 DNA: TGCGCCAGCAGCCCGGACAGGAATAACTATGGCTACACCTTC
CDR3 protein: CASSPDRNNYGYTF
D gene: TRBD1
V gene: TRBV5-1
J gene: TRBJ1-2
clone size: many

CDR3 DNA: TGCAGTGCGCTGACACCGTTTAATTCACCCCTCCACTTT
CDR3 protein: CSALTPFNSPLHF
D gene: -
V gene: TRBV20-1
J gene: TRBJ1-6
clone size: many

CDR3 DNA: TGTGCCAGCACTAATCTCGGACAGGGGAACAATGAGCAGTTCTTC
CDR3 protein: CASTNLGQGNNEQFF
D gene: TRBD1
V gene: TRBV12-3/TRBV12-4
J gene: TRBJ2-1
clone size: -

CDR3 DNA: TGTGCCAGCTCACCACCCGGGACAGGGGATGAAAAACTGTTTTTT
CDR3 protein: CASSPPGTGDEKLFF
D gene: TRBD1
V gene: TRBV18
J gene: TRBJ1-4
clone size: few

CDR3 DNA: TGTGCCAGCAGTGTTTCCTGGGATAGCAATCAGCCCCAGCATTTT
CDR3 protein: CASSVSWDSNQPQHF
D gene: -
V gene: TRBV2
J gene: TRBJ1-5
clone size: few

CDR3 DNA: TGCAGTGCTAGAGGAGGGACAGGGGGCTTCGCCGGGGAGCTGTTTTTT
CDR3 protein: CSARGGTGGFAGELFF
D gene: TRBD1
V gene: TRBV20-1
J gene: TRBJ2-2
clone size: many

CDR3 DNA: TGTGCCATCAGTGCACAGACCGATTATGGCTACACCTTC
CDR3 protein: CAISAQTDYGYTF
D gene: -
V gene: TRBV10-3
J gene: TRBJ1-2
clone size: -

CDR3 DNA: TGCAGTGCTAAGGGTCACGCGCTATACAATGAGCAGTTCTTC
CDR3 protein: CSAKGHALYNEQFF
D gene: -
V gene: TRBV20-1
J gene: TRBJ2-1
clone size: few

CDR3 DNA: TGTGCCAGCAGCTTCCCGAACCTCCCCTACGAGCAGTACTTC
CDR3 protein: CASSFPNLPYEQYF
D gene: -
V gene: TRBV11-2
J gene: TRBJ2-7
clone size: few

CDR3 DNA: TGTGCCAGCAGCTTGGACCTAGCGGGGGGGGTGGAAACCCAGTACTTC
CDR3 protein: CASSLDLAGGVETQYF
D gene: TRBD2
V gene: TRBV7-2
J gene: TRBJ2-5
clone size: many

CDR3 DNA: TGTGCCAGCTCAGATGTCCGGGAGACCCAGTACTTC
CDR3 protein: CASSDVRETQYF
D gene: -
V gene: TRBV18
J gene: TRBJ2-5
clone size: many

CDR3 DNA: TGTGCCAGCAGTTTAAGCGGACATAGCAATCAGCCCCAGCATTTT
CDR3 protein: CASSLSGHSNQPQHF
D gene: -
V gene: TRBV12-3/TRBV12-4
J gene: TRBJ1-5
clone size: -

CDR3 DNA: TGTGCCTCCCGGGACAGTACCTACGAGCAGTACTTC
CDR3 protein: CASRDSTYEQYF
D gene: TRBD1
V gene: TRBV10-3
J gene: TRBJ2-7
clone size: -

CDR3 DNA: TGTGCCAGCAGTTCTGGGGGATACGGGGGCTCCTACAATGAGCAGTTCTTC
CDR3 protein: CASSSGGYGGSYNEQFF
D gene: -
V gene: TRBV12-3/TRBV12-4
J gene: TRBJ2-1
clone size: -